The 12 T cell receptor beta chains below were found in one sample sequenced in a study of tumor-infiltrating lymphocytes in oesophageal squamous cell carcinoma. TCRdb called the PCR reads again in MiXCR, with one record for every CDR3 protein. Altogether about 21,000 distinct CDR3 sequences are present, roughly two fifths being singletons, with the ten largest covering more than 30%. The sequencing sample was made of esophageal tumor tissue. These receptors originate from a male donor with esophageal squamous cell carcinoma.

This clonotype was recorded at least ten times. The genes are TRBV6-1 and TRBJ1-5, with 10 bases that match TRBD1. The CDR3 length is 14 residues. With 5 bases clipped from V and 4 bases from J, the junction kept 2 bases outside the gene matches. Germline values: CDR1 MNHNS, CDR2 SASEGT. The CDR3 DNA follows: TGTGCCAGCAGTCGGACAGGGGGTAATCAGCCCCAGCATTTT. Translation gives CASSRTGGNQPQHF.

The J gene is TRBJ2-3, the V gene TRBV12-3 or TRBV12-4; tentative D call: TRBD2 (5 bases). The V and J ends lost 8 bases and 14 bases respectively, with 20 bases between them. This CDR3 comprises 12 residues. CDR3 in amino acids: CASRSYTGELYF. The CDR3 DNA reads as TGTGCCAGCCGTAGTTACACCGGGGAGCTGTATTTT.

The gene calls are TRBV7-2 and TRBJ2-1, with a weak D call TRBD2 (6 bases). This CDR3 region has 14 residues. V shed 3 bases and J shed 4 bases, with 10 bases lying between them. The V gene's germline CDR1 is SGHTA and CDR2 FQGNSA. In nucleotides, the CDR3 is TGTGCCAGCAGCTTTGTAGGAGGGTACAATGAGCAGTTCTTC. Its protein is CASSFVGGYNEQFF.

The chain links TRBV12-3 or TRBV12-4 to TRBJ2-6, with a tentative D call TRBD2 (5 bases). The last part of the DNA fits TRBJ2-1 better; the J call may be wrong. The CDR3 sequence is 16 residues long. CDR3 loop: CASSFTGRARYNEQFF. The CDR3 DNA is TGTGCCAGCAGTTTTACGGGAAGGGCTCGCTACAATGAGCAGTTCTTC.

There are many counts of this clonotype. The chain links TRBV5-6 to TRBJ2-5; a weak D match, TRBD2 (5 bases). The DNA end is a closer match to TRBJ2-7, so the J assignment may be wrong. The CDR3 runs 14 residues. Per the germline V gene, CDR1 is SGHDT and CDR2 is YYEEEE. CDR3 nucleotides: TGTGCCAGCACCGGATCCGGGAAAAAGCCCGAGCAGTACTTC. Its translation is CASTGSGKKPEQYF.

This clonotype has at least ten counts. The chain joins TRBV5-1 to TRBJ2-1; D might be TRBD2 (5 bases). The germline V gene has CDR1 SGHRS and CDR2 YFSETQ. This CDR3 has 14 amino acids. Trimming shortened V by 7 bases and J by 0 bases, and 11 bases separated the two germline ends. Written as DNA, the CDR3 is TGCGCCAGCGGATCGGGGAGCTCCTACAATGAGCAGTTCTTC. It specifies CASGSGSSYNEQFF.

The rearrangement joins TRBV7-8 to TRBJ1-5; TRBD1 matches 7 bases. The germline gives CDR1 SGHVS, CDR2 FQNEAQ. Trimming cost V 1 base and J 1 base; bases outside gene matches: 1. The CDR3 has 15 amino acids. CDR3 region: CASSLGDRSNQPQHF. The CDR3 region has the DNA TGTGCCAGCAGCTTAGGGGACAGAAGCAATCAGCCCCAGCATTTT.

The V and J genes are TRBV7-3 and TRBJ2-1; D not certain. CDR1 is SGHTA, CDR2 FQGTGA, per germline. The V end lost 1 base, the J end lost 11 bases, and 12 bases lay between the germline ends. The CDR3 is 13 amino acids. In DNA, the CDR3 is TGTGCCAGCAGCTTAATCTTGGGTGAGCAGCAGTTCTTC. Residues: CASSLILGEQQFF.

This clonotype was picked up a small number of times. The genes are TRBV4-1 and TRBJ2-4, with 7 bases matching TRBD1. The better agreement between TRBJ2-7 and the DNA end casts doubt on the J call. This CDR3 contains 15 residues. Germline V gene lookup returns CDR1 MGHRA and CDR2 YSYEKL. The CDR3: CASSQVQQGIYEQYF. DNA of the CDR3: TGCGCCAGCAGCCAAGTCCAACAGGGGATCTACGAGCAGTACTTC.

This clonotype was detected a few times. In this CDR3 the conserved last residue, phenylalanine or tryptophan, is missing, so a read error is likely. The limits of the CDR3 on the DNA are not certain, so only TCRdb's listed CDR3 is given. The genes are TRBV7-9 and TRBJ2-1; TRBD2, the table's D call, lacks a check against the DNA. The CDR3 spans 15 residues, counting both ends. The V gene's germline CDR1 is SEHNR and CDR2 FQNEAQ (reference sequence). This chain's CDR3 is CASSLEYGSGYTFGS.

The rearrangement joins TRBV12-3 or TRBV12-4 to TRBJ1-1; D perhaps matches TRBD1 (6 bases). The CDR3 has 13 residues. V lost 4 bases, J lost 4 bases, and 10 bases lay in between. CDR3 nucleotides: TGTGCCAGCAGTTGGACAGCGAGCACTGAAGCTTTCTTT. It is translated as CASSWTASTEAFF.

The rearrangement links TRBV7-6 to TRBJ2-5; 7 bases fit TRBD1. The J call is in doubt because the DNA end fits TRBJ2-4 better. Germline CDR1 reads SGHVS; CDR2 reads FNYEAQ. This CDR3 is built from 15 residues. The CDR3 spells CASSLLGGELNIQYF. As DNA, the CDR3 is TGTGCCAGCAGCTTACTAGGGGGCGAGTTAAACATTCAGTACTTC.